The next 32 T cell receptor beta chains were all read from a single sample in a study of blood T cells in healthy people across ages. With a J-beta primer mix and a sample-barcoded 5' primer, a second PCR ran about 7 to 11 cycles. TCRdb reprocessed the 5' RACE reads via MiXCR and lists one record per CDR3 protein. The sample has hundreds of thousands of distinct CDR3 sequences, under 25% seen once. The specimen sequenced was blood. These receptors were collected from a man aged 70-80 years in good health.

V usage is TRBV20-1 and J usage is TRBJ2-3; a weak D match, TRBD2 (6 bases). The CDR3 is 15 residues long. The V end was cut by 1 base, the J end by 6 bases, with 17 bases between. Germline V gene data show CDR1 as DFQATT and CDR2 as SNEGSKA (reference sequence). CDR3 loop: CSARATTEGRDTQYF. CDR3 coding DNA: TGCAGTGCTAGAGCTACGACTGAAGGGAGGGATACGCAGTATTTT.

The chain carries TRBV10-3 and TRBJ2-3; tentative D call: TRBD2 (5 bases). With 10 bases removed from V and 6 bases from J, the gap between germline ends came to 8 bases. Germline CDR1 ENHRY, CDR2 SYGVKD. The CDR3 length is 10 residues. CDR3 sequence reads: CATGGDTQYF. CDR3 DNA: TGTGCCACTGGAGGCGATACGCAGTATTTT.

This clonotype was seen only a few times. The chain links TRBV20-1 to TRBJ2-5; 13 bases line up with TRBD2. The J call may be incorrect, as the DNA end agrees better with TRBJ2-7. CDR1 and CDR2 (germline): DFQATT, SNEGSKA (reference sequence). The CDR3 is 15 amino acids. Written as DNA, the CDR3 is TGCAGTGCTGGAAGGACTAGCGGGAGTTCCTACGAGCAGTACTTC. As protein: CSAGRTSGSSYEQYF.

A word on this clonotype: A junction boundary mismatches the germline segment, possibly from a read error. The chain joins TRBV7-9 to TRBJ2-3; TRBD2 matches 11 bases. Germline-derived CDR1 and CDR2 are SEHNR and FQNEAQ (reference sequence). This CDR3 contains 16 residues. Here the CDR3 reads CASSPGTSGNTDPQYF. Here the CDR3 DNA reads TGTGCCAGCAGCCCCGGGACTAGCGGTAACACAGATCCGCAGTATTTT.

This clonotype occurred many times. This chain links TRBV7-2 with TRBJ2-5, with 8 bases identical to TRBD1. CDR1 SGHTA and CDR2 FQGNSA come from the germline V gene. Trimming cost V 5 bases and J 4 bases; bases outside gene matches: 6. The CDR3 runs 14 residues. The CDR3 here is CASSPYRGRETQYF. The CDR3 nucleotides are TGTGCCAGCAGCCCCTACAGGGGGAGAGAGACCCAGTACTTC.

This clonotype was counted only a few times. V gene TRBV20-1 combines with J gene TRBJ2-7, with no clear D. This CDR3 has 11 residues. V lost 6 bases, J lost 0 bases, and 6 bases lay in between. Germline V gene data show CDR1 as DFQATT and CDR2 as SNEGSKA (reference sequence). The CDR3 DNA follows: TGCAGTGCGCCCTCCTCCTACGAGCAGTACTTC. This translates into CSAPSSYEQYF.

The CDR3 DNA reads as TGTGCCAGCAGCTTACCCTCTAACTATGGCTACACCTTC. It specifies CASSLPSNYGYTF. This chain joins TRBV7-2 and TRBJ1-2; D uncertain. Trimming took 2 bases from V and 0 from J, leaving 4 bases between them. This CDR3 is 13 amino acids long. The germline V gene has CDR1 SGHTA and CDR2 FQGNSA.

This clonotype was detected only a few times. CDR3 residues: CASSVGEEPTYNEQFF. For the CDR3, the DNA is TGTGCCAGCAGCGTCGGGGAGGAACCTACTTACAATGAGCAGTTCTTC. The chain is built from TRBV9 and TRBJ2-5; possibly TRBD2 for D (6 bases). The DNA end lines up better with TRBJ2-1; the J call may be wrong. Germline lookup yields CDR1 SGDLS and CDR2 YYNGEE. This CDR3 spans 16 amino acids.

This clonotype appeared a few times. V gene TRBV9 combines with J gene TRBJ2-1; no clear D. With 0 bases removed from V and 4 bases from J, the gap between germline ends came to 11 bases. The CDR3 spans 15 residues. Germline CDR1 SGDLS, CDR2 YYNGEE. The CDR3, as DNA: TGTGCCAGCAGCGTAGAAGGCGCCAGTTACAATGAGCAGTTCTTC. Amino acids: CASSVEGASYNEQFF. The entire variable domain, with the rest obtained from reference TRBV9 and TRBJ2-1, is as follows: DSGVTQTPKHLITATGQRVTLRCSPRSGDLSVYWYQQSLDQGLQFLIQYYNGEERAKGNILERFSAQQFPDLHSELNLSSLELGDSALYFCASSVEGASYNEQFFGPGTRLTVL.

The gene calls are TRBV6-5 and TRBJ1-1; the D gene is possibly TRBD1 (5 bases). The V end lost 7 bases, the J end lost 8 bases, and 23 bases lay between the germline ends. In germline, CDR1 is MNHEY, CDR2 SVGAGI. The CDR3 length is 15 residues. The DNA for the CDR3 is TGTGCCAGCACCAAGAAGGTGGAGGGGTTAAGGGAAGCTTTCTTT. It specifies CASTKKVEGLREAFF.

This clonotype was seen a handful of times. The J gene is TRBJ2-1, the V gene TRBV29-1, with D possibly matching TRBD2 (6 bases). In germline, CDR1 is SQVTM, CDR2 ANQGSEA. The CDR3 extends over 15 amino acids. V was cut by 0 bases and J by 6 bases, with 15 bases left in between. CDR3 in DNA: TGCAGCGTTGAAGATAGGAGGGTCCAGCTCAATGAGCAGTTCTTC. Translated, it gives CSVEDRRVQLNEQFF.

This clonotype was seen only a few times. The DNA for the CDR3 is TGCAGTGCTAGTCTTCTCCCGGGAGCGGGGACCCAGTACTTC. This encodes CSASLLPGAGTQYF. The rearrangement uses TRBV20-1 and TRBJ2-5; possible D gene TRBD2, 6 bases. This CDR3 comprises 14 residues. The V and J ends lost 3 bases and 7 bases respectively, with 18 bases between them. CDR1 is DFQATT, CDR2 SNEGSKA, per germline (reference sequence).

This clonotype was seen a few times. V usage is TRBV10-3 and J usage is TRBJ2-5, with TRBD1 identical over 11 bases. CDR3 size: 15 residues. Trimming cost V 6 bases and J 4 bases; bases outside gene matches: 7. Germline CDR1 ENHRY, CDR2 SYGVKD. DNA of the CDR3: TGTGCCATCAGCGATGGACAGGGGGCATCAGAGACCCAGTACTTC. This encodes CAISDGQGASETQYF.

The rearrangement links TRBV29-1 to TRBJ2-5; D is unclear. This CDR3 region has 13 residues. Looked up from germline, CDR1 is SQVTM and CDR2 is ANQGSEA. Between the trimmed V and J ends, which lost 7 bases and 13 bases, there was a span of 25 bases. CDR3 amino acids: CSAQKDRTLERYF. The CDR3 nucleotides are TGCAGCGCCCAAAAGGACCGAACCCTCGAGCGGTACTTC. Variable domain in full (rest from reference TRBV29-1 and TRBJ2-5): SAVISQKPSRDICQRGTSLTIQCQVDSQVTMMFWYRQQPGQSLTLIATANQGSEATYESGFVIDKFPISRPNLTFSTLTVSNMSPEDSSIYLCSAQKDRTLERYFGPGTRLLVL.

The J gene is TRBJ2-6, the V gene TRBV4-3; D is unclear. Germline V gene sequence: CDR1 LGHNA, CDR2 YSLEER. Deletions cut 0 bases from V and 0 bases from J, with 12 bases between. This CDR3 region has 18 residues. As DNA, the CDR3 is TGCGCCAGCAGCCAAGATCCCGTAGCACCCTCTGGGGCCAACGTCCTGACTTTC. Its translation: CASSQDPVAPSGANVLTF.

The CDR3 DNA is TGTGCCAGCAGCCAAGACAGGGGTATTACGAATGAGCAGTTCTTC. Protein product: CASSQDRGITNEQFF. This chain joins TRBV3-1 and TRBJ2-5; possibly TRBD1 for D (6 bases). The J call may be mistaken, given a closer DNA end match to TRBJ2-1. The CDR3 runs 15 residues. Germline values: CDR1 LGHDT, CDR2 YNNKEL (reference sequence).

V is TRBV6-5 and J is TRBJ2-5; the match to TRBD2 covers 14 bases. The closer fit of TRBJ2-1 to the DNA end suggests the J call may be wrong. CDR1 and CDR2 from the germline V gene are MNHEY and SVGAGI. The CDR3 extends over 14 amino acids. The DNA for the CDR3 is TGTGCCAGCAGCTCCGGGACTAGCGGGAGTTTGCAGTTCTTC. It yields the protein CASSSGTSGSLQFF.

The rearrangement uses TRBV5-1 and TRBJ2-1; D call uncertain. Germline lookup yields CDR1 SGHRS and CDR2 YFSETQ. The V end was cut by 4 bases, the J end by 10 bases, with 18 bases between. The CDR3 is made up of 14 amino acids. In DNA form, the CDR3 reads TGCGCCAGCAGCCCGCAGACCGGTACCCGGGAGCAGTTCTTC. This codes for CASSPQTGTREQFF.

This chain connects TRBV7-8 to TRBJ1-1; TRBD1 might be the D (5 bases). The germline V gene encodes CDR1 SGHVS and CDR2 FQNEAQ. Trimming removed 5 bases at V and 0 bases at J, with 10 bases between. The CDR3 spans 14 residues. CDR3 loop: CASSPRGLNTEAFF. In DNA form, the CDR3 reads TGTGCCAGCAGCCCTAGGGGACTGAACACTGAAGCTTTCTTT.

The chain links TRBV2 to TRBJ2-5, with TRBD2 matching over 8 bases. Matching the DNA end better, TRBJ2-1 makes the J call doubtful. The CDR3 totals 13 residues. The germline gives CDR1 SNHLY, CDR2 FYNNEI. Here the CDR3 reads CASRVTSGKEQFF. In DNA, the CDR3 is TGTGCCAGCAGGGTTACTAGCGGTAAGGAGCAGTTCTTC.

The chain is built from TRBV6-1 and TRBJ2-5, with D perhaps being TRBD1 or TRBD2 (5 bases each). The CDR3 sequence is 13 residues long. Trimming took 7 bases from V and 3 from J, leaving 12 bases between them. Germline V gene sequence: CDR1 MNHNS, CDR2 SASEGT. The CDR3 reads CASTAGAKETQYF. DNA for the CDR3: TGTGCCAGCACGGCCGGGGCCAAAGAGACCCAGTACTTC.

CDR3 nucleotide sequence: TGCGCCAGCAGCTTGGAGGCAAGATACAATGAGCAGTTCTTC. It specifies CASSLEARYNEQFF. V and J are TRBV5-1 and TRBJ2-7; D gene ambiguous. The end of the DNA is better explained by TRBJ2-1, so the J call may be wrong. This CDR3 region has 14 residues. CDR1 is SGHRS, CDR2 YFSETQ, per germline.

The chain carries TRBV20-1 and TRBJ2-7; D gene ambiguous. This CDR3 comprises 15 residues. Trimming left V 0 bases short and J 4 bases short, with 16 bases between. Germline V gene lookup returns CDR1 DFQATT and CDR2 SNEGSKA (reference sequence). The CDR3 sequence is CSARDFGSDPYEQYF. The DNA of the CDR3 is TGCAGTGCTAGAGATTTCGGCAGCGACCCTTACGAGCAGTACTTC.

The chain employs TRBV14 and TRBJ2-1, with D tentatively TRBD1 (5 bases). The J call could be wrong; TRBJ2-7 is a better fit for the DNA end. This CDR3 is built from 14 residues. CDR1 and CDR2 (germline): SGHDN, FVKESK. CDR3 nucleotides: TGTGCCAGCAGCCCACACAGGTCGGACTACGAGCAGTACTTC. Translation: CASSPHRSDYEQYF.

The chain couples TRBV20-1 to TRBJ2-1, with 8 nucleotides matching TRBD1. The V gene end was trimmed by 3 bases and the J gene end by 0 bases; junction bases not matched to a gene: 4. This CDR3 has 15 residues. Germline assignment: CDR1 DFQATT and CDR2 SNEGSKA (reference sequence). The CDR3 is CSASRGLFSYNEQFF. CDR3 nucleotide sequence: TGCAGTGCTAGCAGGGGGCTATTCTCCTACAATGAGCAGTTCTTC.

This clonotype was counted between two and nine times. The rearrangement uses TRBV29-1 and TRBJ2-1; 9 nucleotides agree with TRBD1. The V segment lost 3 bases and the J segment 5 bases; nucleotides outside the gene matches: 14. In germline, CDR1 is SQVTM, CDR2 ANQGSEA. The CDR3 covers 17 residues. CDR3 residues: CSVDTMSQGASNNEQFF. The DNA for the CDR3 is TGCAGCGTTGATACCATGTCACAGGGGGCCTCTAACAATGAGCAGTTCTTC.

The chain uses TRBV12-3 or TRBV12-4 and TRBJ1-2; D is uncertain. The CDR3 runs to 12 residues. V lost 10 bases to trimming and J lost 8 bases, with 17 bases between them. The CDR3 region is CATRLSLKGYTF. The CDR3 coding sequence is TGTGCCACCAGGCTTAGTTTGAAGGGCTACACCTTC.

The chain links TRBV10-3 to TRBJ2-2; TRBD1 agrees at 7 bases. Germline CDR1 is ENHRY and CDR2 is SYGVKD. This CDR3 is 14 amino acids long. Losses at the gene ends were 6 bases for V and 4 bases for J; bases not matched to a gene: 5. CDR3 bases: TGTGCCATCAGAGGGGGCTCGGGCACCGGGGAGCTGTTTTTT. Its protein is CAIRGGSGTGELFF.

This clonotype was seen more than once but under ten times. The chain has TRBV20-1 and TRBJ2-1; 10 bases agree with TRBD2. The CDR3 runs 14 residues. Germline values: CDR1 DFQATT, CDR2 SNEGSKA (reference sequence). J was trimmed by 13 bases and V by 3 bases; bases with no gene match: 12. This CDR3 is CSARSLAGQLIQFF. In DNA form, the CDR3 reads TGCAGTGCTAGGTCACTAGCGGGGCAGCTTATACAGTTCTTC.

This clonotype was picked up a small number of times. The gene calls are TRBV9 and TRBJ2-4; 8 nucleotides line up with TRBD1. V gave up 3 bases and J gave up 2 bases; unmatched junction bases: 13. CDR1 is SGDLS and CDR2 is YYNGEE in the germline V gene. This CDR3 region has 18 residues. CDR3: CASSAEGRTGLTKNIQYF. CDR3 DNA: TGTGCCAGCAGCGCTGAGGGTCGGACAGGGCTAACCAAAAACATTCAGTACTTC.

To note about this clonotype: Likely a read error: the CDR3 ends without its conserved phenylalanine or tryptophan. The chain couples TRBV12-3 or TRBV12-4 to TRBJ2-3, with D maybe TRBD1 (6 bases). Trimming stripped 6 bases from V and 2 bases from J, with 12 bases between. This CDR3 spans 14 amino acids. CDR3 bases: TGTGCCAGCAGCACCACAGGGTCCACAGATACGCAGTATTCC. Translated, it gives CASSTTGSTDTQYS.

This sequence joins TRBV21-1 and TRBJ2-7; whether TRBD1, the table's D call, matches the DNA was not checked. TRBV21-1 is recorded as a pseudogene. This CDR3 contains 17 residues. In DNA, the CDR3 is TGTGCCAGCAGCACACTCCCCAGGGACCGCAGAAAAGACGAGCAGTACTTC. Protein product: CASSTLPRDRRKDEQYF.